A selection of T cell receptor beta chains follows, all from one sample in a study of T cells in Graves' hyperthyroidism and ophthalmopathy. TCRdb used MiXCR to reprocess the multiplex PCR reads, holding one entry per CDR3 protein. This sample has fewer than 550,000 distinct CDR3 sequences, with around a sixth found just once. Sequencing was done on a sample of blood. The receptors were gathered from a woman aged 18-29 years with Graves' hyperthyroidism. Both conserved end residues are part of each CDR3. Fields, in order: V gene, J gene, clone size, D gene, CDR3 DNA, CDR3 protein. The D gene is left open where the match is weak. The size of a clone is reported for some rows only, either as once, few or many, or as a class for expanded clones.

V gene: TRBV13
J gene: TRBJ1-2
clone size: .
D gene: TRBD1
CDR3 DNA: TGTGCCAGCAGCTTAGGGGACAGGGGGTCCTATGGCTACACCTTC
CDR3 protein: CASSLGDRGSYGYTF

V gene: TRBV12-3/TRBV12-4
J gene: TRBJ2-2
clone size: many
D gene: .
CDR3 DNA: TGTGCCAGCAGTTTGGTGATAGCGAACACCGGGGAGCTGTTTTTT
CDR3 protein: CASSLVIANTGELFF

V gene: TRBV12-3/TRBV12-4
J gene: TRBJ1-5
clone size: many
D gene: TRBD1
CDR3 DNA: TGTGCCAGCAGGCCCGGACAGGGAACATGGTATCAGCCCCAGCATTTT
CDR3 protein: CASRPGQGTWYQPQHF

V gene: TRBV7-9
J gene: TRBJ1-5
clone size: .
D gene: TRBD1
CDR3 DNA: TGTGCCAGCAGCTTAGGTGGGACAGGGAACAATCAGCCCCAGCAATTT
CDR3 protein: CASSLGGTGNNQPQQF

V gene: TRBV5-1
J gene: TRBJ1-3
clone size: few
D gene: .
CDR3 DNA: TGCGCCAGCAGCTTCAGCTTGGGGCCCTCTGGAAACACCATATATTTT
CDR3 protein: CASSFSLGPSGNTIYF

V gene: TRBV5-4
J gene: TRBJ2-1
clone size: .
D gene: .
CDR3 DNA: TGTGCCAGCAGGGCGCCCGAGGCCTACAATGAGCAGTTCTTC
CDR3 protein: CASRAPEAYNEQFF

V gene: TRBV2
J gene: TRBJ1-3
clone size: many
D gene: TRBD1
CDR3 DNA: TGTGCCAGCACCGGACAGGGGGCAGGTGGAAACACCATATATTTT
CDR3 protein: CASTGQGAGGNTIYF

V gene: TRBV15
J gene: TRBJ1-4
clone size: many
D gene: TRBD1
CDR3 DNA: TGTGCCACCAGCAGGGACAGGGTCCAGGAAAAACTGTTTTTT
CDR3 protein: CATSRDRVQEKLFF

V gene: TRBV4-1
J gene: TRBJ1-6
clone size: .
D gene: .
CDR3 DNA: TGCGCCAGCAGCCAAGTTGACAGTTATAATTCACCCCTCCACTTT
CDR3 protein: CASSQVDSYNSPLHF

V gene: TRBV30
J gene: TRBJ2-3
clone size: many
D gene: .
CDR3 DNA: TGTGCCTGGGGGGCTTGGGATACGCAGTATTTT
CDR3 protein: CAWGAWDTQYF

V gene: TRBV11-2
J gene: TRBJ2-5
clone size: many
D gene: TRBD1
CDR3 DNA: TGTGCCAGCAGCTTAGGGACAGGGGCCGGGGAGACCCAGTACTTC
CDR3 protein: CASSLGTGAGETQYF

V gene: TRBV9
J gene: TRBJ2-5
clone size: many
D gene: TRBD2
CDR3 DNA: TGTGCCAGCAGCGTAGGGCTAGCGGGGGGGCGTGGTCAAGAGACCCAGTACTTC
CDR3 protein: CASSVGLAGGRGQETQYF

V gene: TRBV5-1
J gene: TRBJ2-1
clone size: .
D gene: TRBD2
CDR3 DNA: TGCGCCAGCAGCTTGGAAGGGACTAGCGGGAGGTTCCAAGGGCAGTTCTTC
CDR3 protein: CASSLEGTSGRFQGQFF

V gene: TRBV11-3
J gene: TRBJ2-7
clone size: few
D gene: TRBD1
CDR3 DNA: TGTGCCAGCGGAAGGGGGCAGGGGGCGCTCGAGCAGTACTTC
CDR3 protein: CASGRGQGALEQYF

V gene: TRBV6-1
J gene: TRBJ2-3
clone size: .
D gene: TRBD2
CDR3 DNA: TGTGCCAGCAGCGCATCCCTAGCGGGGGCTGAAGATACGCAGTATTTT
CDR3 protein: CASSASLAGAEDTQYF

V gene: TRBV10-3
J gene: TRBJ2-7
clone size: .
D gene: TRBD1
CDR3 DNA: TGTGCCATCAGTGAGTCGACAGGGGGGTTCTCCTACGAGCAGTACTTC
CDR3 protein: CAISESTGGFSYEQYF

V gene: TRBV19
J gene: TRBJ1-5
clone size: many
D gene: .
CDR3 DNA: TGTGCCAGTAGTATAGAAGGAGGCAATCAGCCCCAGCATTTT
CDR3 protein: CASSIEGGNQPQHF

V gene: TRBV12-3/TRBV12-4
J gene: TRBJ1-2
clone size: many
D gene: .
CDR3 DNA: TGTGCCAGCAACCCCGGCCAGGGCTATGGCTACACCTTC
CDR3 protein: CASNPGQGYGYTF

V gene: TRBV15
J gene: TRBJ2-5
clone size: .
D gene: TRBD2
CDR3 DNA: TGTGCCACCAGCAGAGATCCTAGCGGCAAAGAGACCCAGTACTTC
CDR3 protein: CATSRDPSGKETQYF

V gene: TRBV6-1
J gene: TRBJ1-5
clone size: many
D gene: .
CDR3 DNA: TGTGCCAGCAGTTTCGGAGGGGGGCCCAATCAGCCCCAGCATTTT
CDR3 protein: CASSFGGGPNQPQHF

V gene: TRBV6-2/TRBV6-3
J gene: TRBJ2-7
clone size: many
D gene: .
CDR3 DNA: TGTGCCAGCAGTTACACCGGCGGACTCGCAAACTCCTACGAGCAGTACTTC
CDR3 protein: CASSYTGGLANSYEQYF

V gene: TRBV20-1
J gene: TRBJ2-7
clone size: few
D gene: .
CDR3 DNA: TGCAGTGCTAGAGCCCTGGAGGAGTTTCAGGGCCCCAACGAGCAGTACTTC
CDR3 protein: CSARALEEFQGPNEQYF

V gene: TRBV5-8
J gene: TRBJ2-7
clone size: many
D gene: .
CDR3 DNA: TGTGCCAGCAGCTACAGCGACGAGCAGTACTTC
CDR3 protein: CASSYSDEQYF

V gene: TRBV7-2
J gene: TRBJ2-5
clone size: few
D gene: TRBD2
CDR3 DNA: TGTGCCAGCAGCTCGGCTGTACTAGCGGGGGTTCAGGGTGAGACCCAGTACTTC
CDR3 protein: CASSSAVLAGVQGETQYF

V gene: TRBV6-1
J gene: TRBJ1-2
clone size: many
D gene: TRBD1
CDR3 DNA: TGTGCCACTCGACAGGGGAACTATGGCTACACCTTC
CDR3 protein: CATRQGNYGYTF

V gene: TRBV28
J gene: TRBJ2-7
clone size: few
D gene: .
CDR3 DNA: TGTGCCAGCAGTTGGGACATTAAGCTCTACGAGCAGTACTTC
CDR3 protein: CASSWDIKLYEQYF

V gene: TRBV12-3/TRBV12-4
J gene: TRBJ1-2
clone size: many
D gene: .
CDR3 DNA: TGTGCCAGCAGAATAACAGGCAACCCCTTTATGGGCTACACCTTC
CDR3 protein: CASRITGNPFMGYTF

V gene: TRBV27
J gene: TRBJ2-7
clone size: many
D gene: TRBD2
CDR3 DNA: TGTGCCAGCAGTCGAACTAGCGGGGTTAACTACGAGCAGTACTTC
CDR3 protein: CASSRTSGVNYEQYF

V gene: TRBV4-1
J gene: TRBJ2-3
clone size: .
D gene: TRBD2
CDR3 DNA: TGCGCCAGCAGCCAAGGGGAGGGAGGGACAGATACGCAGTATTTT
CDR3 protein: CASSQGEGGTDTQYF

V gene: TRBV12-3/TRBV12-4
J gene: TRBJ2-1
clone size: many
D gene: .
CDR3 DNA: TGTGCCAGCAACACTACCCTAGGGAATGAGCAGTTCTTC
CDR3 protein: CASNTTLGNEQFF

V gene: TRBV5-1
J gene: TRBJ1-5
clone size: .
D gene: .
CDR3 DNA: TGCGCCAGCAGCTTTACCCCGAATCAGCCCCAGCATTTT
CDR3 protein: CASSFTPNQPQHF

V gene: TRBV24-1
J gene: TRBJ1-1
clone size: few
D gene: .
CDR3 DNA: TGTGCCACCAGTGATGGCTCTGAAGCTTTCTTT
CDR3 protein: CATSDGSEAFF

V gene: TRBV10-3
J gene: TRBJ2-7
clone size: many
D gene: .
CDR3 DNA: TGTGCCATCAGTGAGTTGGGTAGGGGGGAACCCTCCTACAACGAGCAGTACTTC
CDR3 protein: CAISELGRGEPSYNEQYF

V gene: TRBV30
J gene: TRBJ1-5
clone size: many
D gene: .
CDR3 DNA: TGTGCCTGGGGGGAACGAAGCAATCAGCCCCAGCATTTT
CDR3 protein: CAWGERSNQPQHF

V gene: TRBV6-1
J gene: TRBJ2-3
clone size: .
D gene: .
CDR3 DNA: TGTGCCAGCAGTAAAGAAGGACCGACGGATACGCAGTATTTT
CDR3 protein: CASSKEGPTDTQYF

V gene: TRBV28
J gene: TRBJ1-6
clone size: .
D gene: .
CDR3 DNA: TGTGCCAGCAGCCGTATAGGCTCCTATAATTCACCCCTCCACTTT
CDR3 protein: CASSRIGSYNSPLHF

V gene: TRBV14
J gene: TRBJ2-3
clone size: .
D gene: TRBD1
CDR3 DNA: TGTGCCAGCAGCCAAGGGTACAGGGGGCGCACAGATACGCAGTATTTT
CDR3 protein: CASSQGYRGRTDTQYF

V gene: TRBV28
J gene: TRBJ2-3
clone size: many
D gene: TRBD2
CDR3 DNA: TGTGCCAGCAGTTTGGGGCCTAGCGGAGACTTGGGAGATACGCAGTATTTT
CDR3 protein: CASSLGPSGDLGDTQYF

V gene: TRBV6-1
J gene: TRBJ1-2
clone size: many
D gene: .
CDR3 DNA: TGTGCCAGCAGGTTTAACTATGGCTACACCTTC
CDR3 protein: CASRFNYGYTF

V gene: TRBV29-1
J gene: TRBJ1-2
clone size: few
D gene: .
CDR3 DNA: TGCAGCGTTGAGCGGACGGCGGTTTTTCTCACCTTC
CDR3 protein: CSVERTAVFLTF

V gene: TRBV7-8
J gene: TRBJ2-7
clone size: few
D gene: TRBD1
CDR3 DNA: TGTGCCAGCAGCCCCAAGGGACAGGGGGCGCGTGAGCAGTACTTC
CDR3 protein: CASSPKGQGAREQYF

V gene: TRBV3-1
J gene: TRBJ2-7
clone size: .
D gene: TRBD2
CDR3 DNA: TGTGCCAGCAGTCGGGGGACTAGCGGACACTACGAGCAGTACTTC
CDR3 protein: CASSRGTSGHYEQYF

V gene: TRBV2
J gene: TRBJ1-2
clone size: many
D gene: .
CDR3 DNA: TGTGCCAGCAGTCGGGGCGGGGGCTACACCTTC
CDR3 protein: CASSRGGGYTF

V gene: TRBV29-1
J gene: TRBJ2-1
clone size: many
D gene: TRBD2
CDR3 DNA: TGCAGCGTTCGCGGGAGGGCCGAAAATGAGCAGTTCTTC
CDR3 protein: CSVRGRAENEQFF

V gene: TRBV7-3
J gene: TRBJ2-5
clone size: many
D gene: TRBD1
CDR3 DNA: TGTGCCAGCAGCTTAACGAGCTTCGGGACAGTGAAAGACCAGTACTTC
CDR3 protein: CASSLTSFGTVKDQYF

V gene: TRBV20-1
J gene: TRBJ2-7
clone size: few
D gene: .
CDR3 DNA: TGCAGTGCTAGTAAGGGTCTCTCCTACGAGCAGTACTTC
CDR3 protein: CSASKGLSYEQYF

V gene: TRBV28
J gene: TRBJ1-1
clone size: many
D gene: .
CDR3 DNA: TGTGCCAGCAGTTTAAACCAAAACGCTGAAGCTTTCTTT
CDR3 protein: CASSLNQNAEAFF

V gene: TRBV20-1
J gene: TRBJ2-7
clone size: many
D gene: .
CDR3 DNA: TGCAGTGCTAGAGATCCCACGGTTTCCTACGAGCAGTACTTC
CDR3 protein: CSARDPTVSYEQYF

V gene: TRBV9
J gene: TRBJ2-6
clone size: .
D gene: .
CDR3 DNA: TGTGCCAGCAGCGTAGGAGGATTCTCTGGGGCCAACGTCCTGACTTTC
CDR3 protein: CASSVGGFSGANVLTF

V gene: TRBV20-1
J gene: TRBJ2-3
clone size: few
D gene: TRBD2
CDR3 DNA: TGCAGTGCTATTAAGTTCCTCGGCGGGGGGGTCCGGGATACGCAGTATTTT
CDR3 protein: CSAIKFLGGGVRDTQYF

V gene: TRBV6-1
J gene: TRBJ2-1
clone size: many
D gene: TRBD2
CDR3 DNA: TGTGCCAGCAAGGCGGGAGGGGACTACAATGAGCAGTTCTTC
CDR3 protein: CASKAGGDYNEQFF

V gene: TRBV2
J gene: TRBJ2-3
clone size: many
D gene: .
CDR3 DNA: TGTGCCAGCCCTAAGAGTCAGTTTCTTAGCACAGATACGCAGTATTTT
CDR3 protein: CASPKSQFLSTDTQYF

V gene: TRBV28
J gene: TRBJ1-4
clone size: many
D gene: TRBD1
CDR3 DNA: TGTGCCAGCAGTACGACAGGGGAAAACCTCCGGAGACTGTTTTTT
CDR3 protein: CASSTTGENLRRLFF

V gene: TRBV24-1
J gene: TRBJ2-2
clone size: many
D gene: .
CDR3 DNA: TGTGCCACCAGTGATACCGGGACCGGTCGCACCGGGGAGCTGTTTTTT
CDR3 protein: CATSDTGTGRTGELFF

V gene: TRBV5-4
J gene: TRBJ2-2
clone size: few
D gene: .
CDR3 DNA: TGTGCCAGCAACGCGGAACAGATCACCGGGGAGCTGTTTTTT
CDR3 protein: CASNAEQITGELFF

V gene: TRBV9
J gene: TRBJ2-2
clone size: .
D gene: .
CDR3 DNA: TGTGCCAGCAGCGTAGTTTGGGACACGAACACCGGGGAGCTGTTTTTT
CDR3 protein: CASSVVWDTNTGELFF

V gene: TRBV12-3/TRBV12-4
J gene: TRBJ1-2
clone size: many
D gene: .
CDR3 DNA: TGTGCCAGCAGTTTGGGCAGCCCCTATGGCTACACCTTC
CDR3 protein: CASSLGSPYGYTF

V gene: TRBV20-1
J gene: TRBJ2-7
clone size: many
D gene: .
CDR3 DNA: TGCAGTGCTAGGGGTGGGGGCGAGCAGTACTTC
CDR3 protein: CSARGGGEQYF

V gene: TRBV19
J gene: TRBJ1-5
clone size: .
D gene: .
CDR3 DNA: TGTGCCAGTAGTGTTCGAGGGGTCTCTAGCAATCAGCCCCAGCATTTT
CDR3 protein: CASSVRGVSSNQPQHF

V gene: TRBV6-2/TRBV6-3
J gene: TRBJ2-4
clone size: .
D gene: .
CDR3 DNA: TGTGCCAGCGGCTTGGACATTCAGTACTTC
CDR3 protein: CASGLDIQYF